This TCR beta chain appears in the sequencing data of a study of blood T cell repertoires in COVID-19. About the research overall: The analysed material was cDNA or gDNA that came from T cells, B-cell-depleted T cells, or PBMCs.

Germline V gives CDR1 MNHNS, CDR2 SASEGT. The CDR3 spans 15 residues. J lost 3 bases, V lost 3 bases, and 6 bases had no gene match. Sequenced by immunoSEQ multiplex PCR; TCRdb stores in-frame clones only, minus some. The sample has approximately 500,000 clones; approximately 85% are singletons. The source material was peripheral blood. This chain links TRBV6-1 with TRBJ1-2, with TRBD1 identical over 8 bases. The TCR sequence derives from a human donor in a cohort sampled during active COVID-19. CDR3 amino acids: CASSEGPGGDYGYTF. In DNA form, the CDR3 reads TGTGCCAGCAGTGAGGGACCAGGGGGCGACTATGGCTACACCTTC.